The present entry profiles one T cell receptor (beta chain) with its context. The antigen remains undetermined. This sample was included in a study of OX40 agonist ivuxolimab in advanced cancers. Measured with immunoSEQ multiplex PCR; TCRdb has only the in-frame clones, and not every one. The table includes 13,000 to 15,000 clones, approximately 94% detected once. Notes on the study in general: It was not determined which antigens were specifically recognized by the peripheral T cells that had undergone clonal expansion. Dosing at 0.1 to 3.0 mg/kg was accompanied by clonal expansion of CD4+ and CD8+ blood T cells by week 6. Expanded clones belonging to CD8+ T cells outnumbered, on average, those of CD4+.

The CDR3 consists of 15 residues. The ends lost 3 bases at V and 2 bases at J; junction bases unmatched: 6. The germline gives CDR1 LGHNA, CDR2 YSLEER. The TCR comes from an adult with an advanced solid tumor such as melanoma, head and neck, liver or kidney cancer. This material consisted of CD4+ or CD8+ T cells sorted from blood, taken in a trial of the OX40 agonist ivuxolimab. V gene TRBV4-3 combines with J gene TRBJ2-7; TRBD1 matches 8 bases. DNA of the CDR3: TGCGCCAGCAGCCAGTCGGACAGGGCCGCCTACGAGCAGTACTTC. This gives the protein CASSQSDRAAYEQYF.